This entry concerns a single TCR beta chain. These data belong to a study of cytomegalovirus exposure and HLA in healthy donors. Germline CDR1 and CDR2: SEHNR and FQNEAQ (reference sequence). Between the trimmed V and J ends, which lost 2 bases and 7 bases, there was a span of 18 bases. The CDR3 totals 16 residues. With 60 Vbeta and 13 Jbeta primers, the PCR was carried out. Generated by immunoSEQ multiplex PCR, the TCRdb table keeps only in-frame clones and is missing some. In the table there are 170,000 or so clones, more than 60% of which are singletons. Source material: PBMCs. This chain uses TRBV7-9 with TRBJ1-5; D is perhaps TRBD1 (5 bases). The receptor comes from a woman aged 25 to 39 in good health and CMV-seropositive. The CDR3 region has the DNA TGTGCCAGCAGCTTATATTTGGGCCAGGGTAAGCAGCCCCAGCATTTT. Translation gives CASSLYLGQGKQPQHF. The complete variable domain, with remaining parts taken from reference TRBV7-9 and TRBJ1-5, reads DTGVSQNPRHKITKRGQNVTFRCDPISEHNRLYWYRQTLGQGPEFLTYFQNEAQLEKSRLLSDRFSAERPKGSFSTLEIQRTEQGDSAMYLCASSLYLGQGKQPQHFGDGTRLSIL.